The rows below give T cell receptor beta chains drawn from one sample of a study of blood T cell repertoires in COVID-19. The table came from immunoSEQ multiplex PCR; TCRdb's copy has only in-frame clones and leaves some out. The data contain roughly 380,000 clones, roughly 86% of them singletons. Specimen: PBMCs or T cells enriched from blood (not recorded which). These receptors all stem from a man aged 25 to 45 who had recovered from COVID-19. Each CDR3 is given with its conserved first and last residue. A D gene is named only where the DNA matches it firmly. Clone sizes are given selectively: once, few, many, or a class where the clone is expanded.

clone_size: NA
v_call: TRBV7-9
j_call: TRBJ1-2
d_call: NA
cdr3_aa: CASSLETPFYGYTF
cdr3_nt: TGTGCCAGCAGCTTAGAGACACCGTTCTATGGCTACACCTTC

clone_size: NA
v_call: TRBV6-5
j_call: TRBJ1-3
d_call: NA
cdr3_aa: CASSFNPTPGNTIYF
cdr3_nt: TGTGCCAGCAGTTTCAACCCGACACCTGGAAACACCATATATTTT

clone_size: once
v_call: TRBV4-1
j_call: TRBJ1-1
d_call: NA
cdr3_aa: CASSHGNTNTEAFF
cdr3_nt: TGCGCCAGCAGCCACGGGAACACTAACACTGAAGCTTTCTTT

clone_size: NA
v_call: TRBV6-5
j_call: TRBJ2-7
d_call: TRBD2
cdr3_aa: CASRRTGTTYEQYF
cdr3_nt: TGTGCCAGCAGAAGAACCGGGACTACCTACGAGCAGTACTTC

clone_size: once
v_call: TRBV27
j_call: TRBJ1-1
d_call: TRBD1
cdr3_aa: CASHGTGGVDTEAFF
cdr3_nt: TGTGCCAGCCATGGGACAGGGGGCGTCGACACTGAAGCTTTCTTT

clone_size: NA
v_call: TRBV19
j_call: TRBJ1-5
d_call: NA
cdr3_aa: CASSIDSANQPQHF
cdr3_nt: TGTGCCAGTAGTATCGACAGCGCCAATCAGCCCCAGCATTTT

clone_size: once
v_call: TRBV5-1
j_call: TRBJ1-4
d_call: TRBD1
cdr3_aa: CASSPVGTADEKLFF
cdr3_nt: TGCGCCAGCAGTCCGGTCGGGACAGCGGATGAAAAACTGTTTTTT

clone_size: NA
v_call: TRBV18
j_call: TRBJ1-3
d_call: TRBD1
cdr3_aa: CASSSGQGALGNTIYF
cdr3_nt: TGTGCCAGCTCTTCAGGACAGGGGGCTCTCGGAAACACCATATATTTT

clone_size: NA
v_call: TRBV5-8
j_call: TRBJ1-6
d_call: NA
cdr3_aa: CASSLASSQGINSPLHF
cdr3_nt: TGTGCCAGCAGCTTGGCCTCGTCGCAGGGGATTAATTCACCCCTCCACTTT

clone_size: few
v_call: TRBV25-1
j_call: TRBJ1-6
d_call: NA
cdr3_aa: CASSEPQQGSSPLHF
cdr3_nt: TGTGCCAGCAGTGAACCCCAACAGGGATCTTCACCCCTCCACTTT

clone_size: NA
v_call: TRBV30
j_call: TRBJ2-2
d_call: NA
cdr3_aa: CAWSVGRGYTGELFF
cdr3_nt: TGTGCCTGGAGTGTTGGCAGAGGATATACCGGGGAGCTGTTTTTT

clone_size: NA
v_call: TRBV11-2
j_call: TRBJ2-1
d_call: NA
cdr3_aa: CASSSRRNEQFF
cdr3_nt: TGTGCCAGCAGCTCTAGGCGCAATGAGCAGTTCTTC

clone_size: once
v_call: TRBV27
j_call: TRBJ2-7
d_call: TRBD1
cdr3_aa: CASGKWDSSYEQYF
cdr3_nt: TGTGCCAGCGGAAAATGGGACAGTTCCTACGAGCAGTACTTC

clone_size: NA
v_call: TRBV14
j_call: TRBJ2-1
d_call: NA
cdr3_aa: CASSQVFRGEQFF
cdr3_nt: TGTGCCAGCAGCCAAGTCTTTAGAGGTGAGCAGTTCTTC

clone_size: NA
v_call: TRBV27
j_call: TRBJ1-2
d_call: TRBD1
cdr3_aa: CASSPSSGGGYGYTF
cdr3_nt: TGTGCCAGCAGTCCCTCATCAGGGGGCGGATATGGCTACACCTTC

clone_size: NA
v_call: TRBV29-1
j_call: TRBJ2-5
d_call: TRBD1
cdr3_aa: CSVELGTGPLTQYF
cdr3_nt: TGCAGCGTTGAATTAGGGACAGGACCTTTGACCCAGTACTTC

clone_size: NA
v_call: TRBV5-6
j_call: TRBJ2-1
d_call: NA
cdr3_aa: CASSLARTSWFF
cdr3_nt: TGTGCCAGCAGCTTGGCCCGAACTAGTTGGTTCTTC

clone_size: NA
v_call: TRBV6-6
j_call: TRBJ1-2
d_call: TRBD1
cdr3_aa: CASRAGTGDGYTF
cdr3_nt: TGTGCCAGCAGGGCCGGGACAGGGGATGGCTACACCTTC

clone_size: NA
v_call: TRBV20-1
j_call: TRBJ1-1
d_call: NA
cdr3_aa: CSARGETEAFF
cdr3_nt: TGCAGTGCTAGAGGAGAGACTGAAGCTTTCTTT

clone_size: NA
v_call: TRBV6-6
j_call: TRBJ1-1
d_call: NA
cdr3_aa: CASSYSRGTEAFF
cdr3_nt: TGTGCCAGCAGTTACTCCAGGGGTACTGAAGCTTTCTTT

clone_size: NA
v_call: TRBV7-6
j_call: TRBJ2-2
d_call: NA
cdr3_aa: CASSLAGTNTGELFF
cdr3_nt: TGTGCCAGCAGCTTAGCGGGGACAAACACCGGGGAGCTGTTTTTT

clone_size: NA
v_call: TRBV30
j_call: TRBJ1-2
d_call: TRBD1
cdr3_aa: CAWTTGTGYGYTF
cdr3_nt: TGTGCCTGGACGACAGGGACAGGCTATGGCTACACCTTC

clone_size: NA
v_call: TRBV6-2/TRBV6-3
j_call: TRBJ2-7
d_call: TRBD1
cdr3_aa: CASSYSNRGASYEQYF
cdr3_nt: TGTGCCAGCAGTTACTCGAACAGGGGGGCCTCCTACGAGCAGTACTTC

clone_size: few
v_call: TRBV7-2
j_call: TRBJ1-2
d_call: TRBD1
cdr3_aa: CASSGTGFYGYTF
cdr3_nt: TGTGCCAGCAGCGGGACAGGGTTCTATGGCTACACCTTC

clone_size: NA
v_call: TRBV7-2
j_call: TRBJ1-5
d_call: NA
cdr3_aa: CASSLLVGGAGQPQHF
cdr3_nt: TGTGCCAGCAGCTTATTAGTTGGGGGGGCGGGTCAGCCCCAGCATTTT

clone_size: NA
v_call: TRBV9
j_call: TRBJ2-7
d_call: NA
cdr3_aa: CASSVGVGGNEQYF
cdr3_nt: TGTGCCAGCAGCGTAGGGGTGGGAGGCAACGAGCAGTACTTC